This T cell receptor (beta chain) emerged from a study of T cells in localized non-small cell lung cancer. Study-level results: Measurement of T cell clonality placed uninvolved adjacent lung highest, above the level in tumor. Heterogeneity within the tumor remains possible, as just one region underwent sequencing. Density of T cells in blood, when higher, went with longer overall survival.

This clone was seen only once. The antigen remains undetermined. Assay used: immunoSEQ multiplex PCR; TCRdb lists only in-frame clones, some missing. The table lists nearly 15,000 clones, more than 80% of them singletons. Germline loops: CDR1 SGHTA, CDR2 FQGNSA. Trimming stripped 0 bases from V and 3 bases from J, with 20 bases between. The CDR3 consists of 18 residues. This sequence was found in a female donor at least 60 years old with stage I squamous cell lung carcinoma. The J gene is TRBJ2-5, the V gene TRBV7-2; D call uncertain. The material sequenced was peripheral blood, taken before any cancer treatment. In nucleotides, the CDR3 is TGTGCCAGCAGCTTAGCCCGAACAAGATCTATTAAAAAAGAGACCCAGTACTTC. It is translated as CASSLARTRSIKKETQYF.